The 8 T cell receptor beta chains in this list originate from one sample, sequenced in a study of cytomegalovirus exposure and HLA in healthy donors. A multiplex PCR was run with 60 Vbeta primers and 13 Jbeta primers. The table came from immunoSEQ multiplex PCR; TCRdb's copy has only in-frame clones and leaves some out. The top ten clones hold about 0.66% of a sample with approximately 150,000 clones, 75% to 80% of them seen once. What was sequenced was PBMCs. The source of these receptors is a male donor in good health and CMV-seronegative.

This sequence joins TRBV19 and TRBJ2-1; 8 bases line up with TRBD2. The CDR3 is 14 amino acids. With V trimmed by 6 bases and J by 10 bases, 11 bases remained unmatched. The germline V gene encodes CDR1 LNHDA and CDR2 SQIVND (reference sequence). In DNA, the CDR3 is TGTGCCAGTAGCGGACCTACTAGCGGTCTCGAGCAGTTCTTC. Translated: CASSGPTSGLEQFF. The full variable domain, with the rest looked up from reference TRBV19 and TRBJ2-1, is DGGITQSPKYLFRKEGQNVTLSCEQNLNHDAMYWYRQDPGQGLRLIYYSQIVNDFQKGDIAEGYSVSREKKESFPLTVTSAQKNPTAFYLCASSGPTSGLEQFFGPGTRLTVL.

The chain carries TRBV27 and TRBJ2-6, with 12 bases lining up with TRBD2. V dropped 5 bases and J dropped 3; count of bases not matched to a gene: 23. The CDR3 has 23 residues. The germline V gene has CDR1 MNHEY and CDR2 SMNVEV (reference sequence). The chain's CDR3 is CASSPSANLLAGGIKGGANVLTF. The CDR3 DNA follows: TGTGCCAGCAGTCCATCCGCCAACTTGCTAGCGGGAGGGATAAAGGGTGGGGCCAACGTCCTGACTTTC.

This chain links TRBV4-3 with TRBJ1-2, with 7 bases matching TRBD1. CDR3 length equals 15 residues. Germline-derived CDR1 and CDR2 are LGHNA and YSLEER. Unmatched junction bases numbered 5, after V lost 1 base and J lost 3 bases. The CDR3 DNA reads TGCGCCAGCAGCCAAGGACAGGGCGAGCACTATGGCTACACCTTC. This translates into CASSQGQGEHYGYTF.

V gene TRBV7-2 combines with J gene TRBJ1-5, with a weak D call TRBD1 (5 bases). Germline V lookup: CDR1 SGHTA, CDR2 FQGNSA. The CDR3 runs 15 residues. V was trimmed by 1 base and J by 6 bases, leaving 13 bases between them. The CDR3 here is CASSLEPGGGQPQHF. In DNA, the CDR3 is TGTGCCAGCAGCTTAGAACCCGGGGGGGGTCAGCCCCAGCATTTT.

CDR3 nucleotides: TGTGCCAGCAGTGATTCTAGCGGGGGGAAGATCTCCTACAATGAGCAGTTCTTC. Amino acid sequence: CASSDSSGGKISYNEQFF. The chain recombines TRBV25-1 with TRBJ2-1; 11 bases are a match to TRBD2. The CDR3 length is 18 residues. The germline CDR1 and CDR2 sequences are MGHDK and SYGVNS. After removal of 3 bases from V and 0 bases from J, the junction contained 7 bases not matched to a gene.

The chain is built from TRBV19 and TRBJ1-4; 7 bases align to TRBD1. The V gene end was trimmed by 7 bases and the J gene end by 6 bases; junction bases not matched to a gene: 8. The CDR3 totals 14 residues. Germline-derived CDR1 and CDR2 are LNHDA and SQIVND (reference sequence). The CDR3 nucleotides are TGTGCCAGTAAACCGGGACAGAATTATGAAAAACTGTTTTTT. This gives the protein CASKPGQNYEKLFF.

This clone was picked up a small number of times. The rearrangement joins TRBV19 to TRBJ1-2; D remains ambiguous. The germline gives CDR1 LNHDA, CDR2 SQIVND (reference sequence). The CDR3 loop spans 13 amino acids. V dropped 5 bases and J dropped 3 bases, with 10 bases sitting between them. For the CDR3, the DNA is TGTGCCAGTAGTGTCGACGGAGACTATGGCTACACCTTC. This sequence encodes CASSVDGDYGYTF.

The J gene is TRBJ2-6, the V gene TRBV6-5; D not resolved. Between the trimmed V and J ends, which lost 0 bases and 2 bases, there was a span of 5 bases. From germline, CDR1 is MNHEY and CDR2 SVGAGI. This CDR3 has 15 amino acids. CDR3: CASSYSRAGANVLTF. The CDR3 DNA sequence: TGTGCCAGCAGTTACTCCCGGGCTGGGGCCAACGTCCTGACTTTC.